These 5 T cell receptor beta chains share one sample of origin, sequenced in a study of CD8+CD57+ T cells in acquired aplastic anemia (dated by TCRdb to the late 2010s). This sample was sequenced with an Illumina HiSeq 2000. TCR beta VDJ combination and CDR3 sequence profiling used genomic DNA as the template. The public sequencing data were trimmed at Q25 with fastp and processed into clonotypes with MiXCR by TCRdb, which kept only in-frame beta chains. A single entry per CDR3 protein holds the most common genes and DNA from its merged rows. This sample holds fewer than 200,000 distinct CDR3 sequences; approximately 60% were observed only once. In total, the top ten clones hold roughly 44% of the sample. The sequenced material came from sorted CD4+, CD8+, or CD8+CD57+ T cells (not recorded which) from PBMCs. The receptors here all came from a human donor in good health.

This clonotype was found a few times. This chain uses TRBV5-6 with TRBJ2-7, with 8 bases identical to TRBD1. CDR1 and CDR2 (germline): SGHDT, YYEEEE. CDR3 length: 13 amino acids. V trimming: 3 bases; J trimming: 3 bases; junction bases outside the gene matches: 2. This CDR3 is CASSSDRGYEQYF. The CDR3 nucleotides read TGTGCCAGCAGCTCTGACAGGGGCTACGAGCAGTACTTC.

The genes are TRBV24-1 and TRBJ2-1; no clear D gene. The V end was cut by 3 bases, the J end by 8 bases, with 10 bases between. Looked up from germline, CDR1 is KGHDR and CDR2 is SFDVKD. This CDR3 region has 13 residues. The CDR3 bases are TGTGCCACCAGTGATCGCGACTTTTATGAGCAGTTCTTC. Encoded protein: CATSDRDFYEQFF.

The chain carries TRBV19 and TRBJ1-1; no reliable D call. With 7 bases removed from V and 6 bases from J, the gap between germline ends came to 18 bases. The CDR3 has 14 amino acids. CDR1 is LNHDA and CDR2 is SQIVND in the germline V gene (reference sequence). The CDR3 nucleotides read TGTGCCAGTACTCCGCACGCCGATCTCGCTGAAGCTTTCTTT. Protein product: CASTPHADLAEAFF.

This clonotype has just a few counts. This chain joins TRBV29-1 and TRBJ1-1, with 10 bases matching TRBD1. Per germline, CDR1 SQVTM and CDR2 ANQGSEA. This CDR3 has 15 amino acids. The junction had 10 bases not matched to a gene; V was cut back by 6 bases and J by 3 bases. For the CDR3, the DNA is TGCAGCGTAGGGGGACAGGGGATCTCCTACACTGAAGCTTTCTTT. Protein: CSVGGQGISYTEAFF.

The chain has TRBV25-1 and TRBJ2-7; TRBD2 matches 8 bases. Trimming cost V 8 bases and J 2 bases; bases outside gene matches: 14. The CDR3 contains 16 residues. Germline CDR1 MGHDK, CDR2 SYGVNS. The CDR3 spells CASSPSDSGMTYEQYF. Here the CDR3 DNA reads TGTGCCAGCTCTCCCTCTGATAGCGGGATGACCTACGAGCAGTACTTC.